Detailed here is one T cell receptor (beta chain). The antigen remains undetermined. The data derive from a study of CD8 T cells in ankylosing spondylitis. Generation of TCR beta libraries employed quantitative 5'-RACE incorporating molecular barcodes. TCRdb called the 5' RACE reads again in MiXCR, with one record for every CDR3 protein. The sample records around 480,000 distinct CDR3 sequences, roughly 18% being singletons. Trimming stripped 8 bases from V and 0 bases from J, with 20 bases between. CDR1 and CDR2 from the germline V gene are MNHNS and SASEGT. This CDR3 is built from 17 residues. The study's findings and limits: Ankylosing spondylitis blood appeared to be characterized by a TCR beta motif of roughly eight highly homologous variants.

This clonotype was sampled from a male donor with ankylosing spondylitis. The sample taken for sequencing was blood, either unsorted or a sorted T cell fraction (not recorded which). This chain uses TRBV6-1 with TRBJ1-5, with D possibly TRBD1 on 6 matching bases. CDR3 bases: TGTGCCAGCCGGCGGGCAGGGGCCCTTCTTAGCAATCAGCCCCAGCATTTT. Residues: CASRRAGALLSNQPQHF.